Listed here are 20 T cell receptor beta chains from one sample, sequenced in a study of T cell responses to AZD1222 COVID-19 vaccine. Profiling relied on immunoSEQ multiplex PCR, and the TCRdb table lists in-frame clones only, not all of them. The sample has over 110,000 clones; about 92% are singletons. Sequencing was performed on peripheral blood, taken after recovery from COVID-19. These receptors were collected from an adult who had recovered from COVID-19.

V usage is TRBV3-1 (or the pseudogene TRBV3-2) and J usage is TRBJ2-1, with D unclear. The CDR3 totals 16 residues. Trimming pared 0 bases from V and 0 bases from J, leaving 9 bases between. The germline gives CDR1 LGHDT, CDR2 YNNKEL (reference sequence). CDR3 in DNA: TGTGCCAGCAGCCAAGACCTACTGAGCTCCTACAATGAGCAGTTCTTC. Residues: CASSQDLLSSYNEQFF.

This clone was observed once. CDR3 loop: CASSPHSTDTQYF. CDR3 DNA sequence: TGTGCCAGCAGTCCACACAGCACAGATACGCAGTATTTT. V is TRBV27 and J is TRBJ2-3; D gene uncertain. With 5 bases removed from V and 0 bases from J, the gap between germline ends came to 6 bases. CDR3 length equals 13 residues. Germline V gene lookup returns CDR1 MNHEY and CDR2 SMNVEV (reference sequence).

The gene calls are TRBV27 and TRBJ1-6; D is unclear. The CDR3 length is 15 residues. Germline V gene sequence: CDR1 MNHEY, CDR2 SMNVEV (reference sequence). V gave up 0 bases and J gave up 5 bases, with 8 bases separating them. CDR3 in DNA: TGTGCCAGCAGTTTATCGGGCAACAATAATTCACCCCTCCACTTT. It encodes CASSLSGNNNSPLHF.

The V and J genes are TRBV14 and TRBJ2-1; 9 bases agree with TRBD1. Trimming took 4 bases from V and 3 from J; bases not matched to a gene: 7. This CDR3 has 16 amino acids. The V gene's germline CDR1 is SGHDN and CDR2 FVKESK. The CDR3 DNA reads as TGTGCCAGCAGCCCATCGACAGGGGGGGTCTACAATGAGCAGTTCTTC. Its protein product is CASSPSTGGVYNEQFF. Full variable domain (rest looked up from reference TRBV14 and TRBJ2-1): EAGVTQFPSHSVIEKGQTVTLRCDPISGHDNLYWYRRVMGKEIKFLLHFVKESKQDESGMPNNRFLAERTGGTYSTLKVQPAELEDSGVYFCASSPSTGGVYNEQFFGPGTRLTVL.

The chain has TRBV5-4 and TRBJ1-2; weak D call: TRBD1 (5 bases). Deletions cut 0 bases from V and 3 bases from J, with 12 bases between. CDR1 is SGHNT, CDR2 YYREEE, per germline (reference sequence). The length of the CDR3 is 15 residues. CDR3: CASSLDEGLDYGYTF. DNA of the CDR3: TGTGCCAGCAGCTTGGATGAGGGGCTCGACTATGGCTACACCTTC.

V usage is TRBV6-5 and J usage is TRBJ1-6, with a possible D match to TRBD1 (6 bases). This CDR3 is 15 amino acids long. CDR1 is MNHEY, CDR2 SVGAGI, per germline. Trimming left V 6 bases short and J 2 bases short, with 11 bases between. CDR3 amino acids: CASSARTAYNSPLHF. The CDR3 DNA reads as TGTGCCAGCAGCGCTCGGACAGCCTATAATTCACCCCTCCACTTT.

The rearrangement uses TRBV15 and TRBJ1-1; D might be TRBD1 (5 bases). Trimming removed 1 base from V and 1 base from J, with 10 bases in between. This CDR3 contains 15 residues. The germline V gene has CDR1 LNHNV and CDR2 YYDKDF (reference sequence). DNA of the CDR3: TGTGCCACCAGCAGAGGGGACTACAGGAACACTGAAGCTTTCTTT. As protein: CATSRGDYRNTEAFF.

This chain links TRBV2 with TRBJ1-3; D remains ambiguous. V lost 4 bases to trimming and J lost 10 bases, with 5 bases between them. The germline CDR1 and CDR2 sequences are SNHLY and FYNNEI. This CDR3 is 10 amino acids long. CDR3 loop: CASSVQTIYF. In DNA form, the CDR3 reads TGTGCCAGCAGTGTCCAGACCATATATTTT.

V gene TRBV19 combines with J gene TRBJ2-3; D assignment may be TRBD1 or TRBD2 (5 bases each). The CDR3 loop spans 17 amino acids. Looked up from germline, CDR1 is LNHDA and CDR2 is SQIVND (reference sequence). Between the trimmed V and J ends, which lost 4 bases and 2 bases, there was a span of 19 bases. In DNA, the CDR3 is TGTGCCAGTAGTAGGTTGGGGGAAAGGGGCTTCACAGATACGCAGTATTTT. Its translation: CASSRLGERGFTDTQYF.

This rearrangement joins TRBV3-1 (or the pseudogene TRBV3-2) to TRBJ2-3, with D unclear. This CDR3 is 14 amino acids long. V lost 4 bases and J lost 1, with 9 bases in between. Germline CDR1 is LGHDT and CDR2 is YNNKEL (reference sequence). CDR3 loop: CASSLIGRTDTQYF. CDR3 DNA sequence: TGTGCCAGCAGCCTTATAGGGCGCACAGATACGCAGTATTTT.

The CDR3 sequence is CASSLEPQAYNEQFF. For the CDR3, the DNA is TGTGCCAGCAGCTTGGAACCCCAAGCCTACAATGAGCAGTTCTTC. The rearrangement joins TRBV5-4 to TRBJ2-1; no clear D gene. This CDR3 region has 15 residues. Trimming removed 0 bases from V and 2 bases from J, with 9 bases in between. The V gene's germline CDR1 is SGHNT and CDR2 YYREEE (reference sequence).

The V gene is TRBV4-1, the J gene TRBJ2-7, with D perhaps TRBD1 or TRBD2 (6 bases each). Germline CDR1 MGHRA, CDR2 YSYEKL. The germline V and J ends were trimmed by 1 base and 0 bases, with 13 bases remaining between them. The CDR3 loop spans 16 amino acids. This CDR3 reads CASSQGLGGSSYEQYF. CDR3 nucleotides: TGCGCCAGCAGCCAAGGACTAGGGGGTAGCTCCTACGAGCAGTACTTC.

The genes are TRBV30 and TRBJ2-2; 14 bases match TRBD2. With V trimmed by 5 bases and J by 5 bases, 4 bases remained unmatched. Germline CDR1 is GTSNPN and CDR2 is SVGIG (reference sequence). The CDR3 covers 15 residues. CDR3 residues: CAWGTSGSGTGELFF. As DNA, the CDR3 is TGTGCCTGGGGGACTAGCGGGAGTGGGACCGGGGAGCTGTTTTTT. Complete variable domain (other parts from reference TRBV30 and TRBJ2-2): SQTIHQWPATLVQPVGSPLSLECTVEGTSNPNLYWYRQAAGRGLQLLFYSVGIGQISSEVPQNLSASRPQDRQFILSSKKLLLSDSGFYLCAWGTSGSGTGELFFGEGSRLTVL.

This sequence joins TRBV4-1 and TRBJ2-5; D not certain. The CDR3 runs 12 residues. Trimming took off 0 bases at V and 5 bases at J, with 4 bases between the two ends. Germline-derived CDR1 and CDR2 are MGHRA and YSYEKL. The CDR3 spells CASSQESETQYF. The CDR3 nucleotides read TGCGCCAGCAGCCAAGAAAGTGAGACCCAGTACTTC.

In its sample, this clone was seen once. The chain combines TRBV27 with TRBJ1-2; D unresolved. The CDR3 has 13 amino acids. Germline CDR1 MNHEY, CDR2 SMNVEV (reference sequence). V lost 7 bases and J lost 0, with 9 bases in between. CDR3 bases: TGTGCCAGCAAGGGAAGCACTAACTATGGCTACACCTTC. This encodes CASKGSTNYGYTF.

CDR3 nucleotide sequence: TGTGCCAGCAGCGCGACAGCGACCCTTTATTCCTACGAGCAGTACTTC. It translates to CASSATATLYSYEQYF. The chain joins TRBV11-2 to TRBJ2-7; maybe TRBD1 (5 bases). This CDR3 has 16 amino acids. Germline V gene lookup returns CDR1 SGHAT and CDR2 FQNNGV. V was cut by 5 bases and J by 1 base, with 18 bases left in between.

The chain employs TRBV6-2 or TRBV6-3 and TRBJ1-5; D gene unclear. CDR3 size: 14 residues. Deletions cut 5 bases from V and 2 bases from J, with 10 bases between. In germline, CDR1 is MNHEY, CDR2 SVGEGT. DNA of the CDR3: TGTGCCAGCAGTGCCGCGGAGGGCAATCAGCCCCAGCATTTT. It yields the protein CASSAAEGNQPQHF.

The chain uses TRBV5-1 and TRBJ2-3, with 10 bases matching TRBD2. This CDR3 is 17 amino acids long. The V segment lost 0 bases and the J segment 2 bases; nucleotides outside the gene matches: 6. In germline, CDR1 is SGHRS, CDR2 YFSETQ. CDR3 DNA: TGCGCCAGCAGCTTGGAAGTAGCGGGAGGCGACACAGATACGCAGTATTTT. It specifies CASSLEVAGGDTDTQYF.

The chain couples TRBV28 to TRBJ2-5; 7 bases align to TRBD1. The CDR3 consists of 14 residues. CDR1 and CDR2 from the germline V gene are MDHEN and SYDVKM. V lost 6 bases to trimming and J lost 1 base; unmatched junction nucleotides: 5. CDR3 sequence: CASSMAGGQETQYF. Written as DNA, the CDR3 is TGTGCCAGCAGCATGGCAGGGGGCCAAGAGACCCAGTACTTC. Filled out from reference TRBV28 and TRBJ2-5, the complete variable domain reads DVKVTQSSRYLVKRTGEKVFLECVQDMDHENMFWYRQDPGLGLRLIYFSYDVKMKEKGDIPEGYSVSREKKERFSLILESASTNQTSMYLCASSMAGGQETQYFGPGTRLLVL.

This clone was counted between two and nine times. The V gene is TRBV4-1, the J gene TRBJ2-7, with 11 bases identical to TRBD2. The CDR3 totals 17 residues. V gave up 3 bases and J gave up 3 bases; unmatched junction bases: 10. Germline CDR1 reads MGHRA; CDR2 reads YSYEKL. The DNA for the CDR3 is TGCGCCAGCAGCCATCCCCAACTAGCGGGAGTGGGCTACGAGCAGTACTTC. Encoded protein: CASSHPQLAGVGYEQYF.